Described below is a single T cell receptor beta chain sequence and its context. Its target is unknown. This record comes from a study of regulatory T cells in long-lasting Graves disease. Libraries of TCR beta came from iRepertoire HTBI primers plus Arm-PCR of CDR3 regions. MiXCR was run by TCRdb on the multiplex PCR reads, yielding one entry per CDR3 protein. The table has some 430,000 distinct CDR3 sequences, 20% to 25% seen once. Study-wide results and caveats: Persistent disease showed a preference for TRBV28, TRBJ1-2 and TRBJ2-5.

This CDR3 region has 16 residues. Germline V CDR1 and CDR2: LGHDT, YNNKEL (reference sequence). V gave up 5 bases and J gave up 3 bases, with 20 bases separating them. This sample's time point: persistent/refractory GD, antithyroid drugs over 5 years with positive TRAb. RNA extracted from PBMCs served as the sequencing template. One endocrinology department in Xi'an, China, was where patients came from. This receptor was identified in a female donor with Graves disease. The sample here was peripheral blood mononuclear cells (PBMCs), taken when the disease was refractory, from a patient treated with antithyroid drugs. This chain uses TRBV3-1 with TRBJ2-7; weak D call: TRBD1 (6 bases). The CDR3 spells CASSYLTGATGYEQYF. The CDR3 nucleotides read TGTGCCAGCAGCTACCTGACAGGCGCAACGGGCTACGAGCAGTACTTC.